Following are 3 T cell receptor beta chains from one sample sequenced in a study of T cells after yellow fever vaccination. TCRdb analysed the 5' RACE reads with MiXCR anew, one entry per CDR3 protein. The sample lists around 590,000 distinct CDR3 sequences; around 12% were seen once. Sequenced material: PBMCs, taken on the day of the yellow fever booster vaccination. Receptors originate from a young man who received the YFV17D yellow fever vaccine.

This clonotype has more than one count but fewer than ten. The chain couples TRBV4-3 to TRBJ2-1; TRBD2 matches at 7 bases. Looked up from germline, CDR1 is LGHNA and CDR2 is YSLEER. The CDR3 is 17 amino acids. V lost 0 bases, J lost 2 bases, and 7 bases stayed unmatched. The DNA of the CDR3 is TGCGCCAGCAGCCAAGATTTGGAGCTAGCGGCCTACAATGAGCAGTTCTTC. It codes for CASSQDLELAAYNEQFF.

The J gene is TRBJ2-7, the V gene TRBV10-3, with 7 bases identical to TRBD2. CDR1 is ENHRY and CDR2 is SYGVKD in the germline V gene. Unmatched junction bases numbered 8, after V lost 0 bases and J lost 3 bases. This CDR3 is built from 16 residues. The DNA of the CDR3 is TGTGCCATCAGTGAGTCTACGGGGACGGGGGGCTACGAGCAGTACTTC. Translated, it gives CAISESTGTGGYEQYF.

This clonotype has a handful of counts. The chain carries TRBV7-2 and TRBJ2-3; 13 bases match TRBD2. With V trimmed by 5 bases and J by 0 bases, 5 bases remained unmatched. CDR3 size: 17 residues. CDR1 is SGHTA and CDR2 is FQGNSA in the germline V gene. This CDR3 is CASSHGLAGESTDTQYF. CDR3 bases: TGTGCCAGCAGCCACGGACTAGCGGGAGAGAGCACAGATACGCAGTATTTT.